The 17 T cell receptor beta chains in this list originate from one sample, sequenced in a study of blood T cells in healthy people across ages. Alongside a J-beta primer mix, a sample-barcoded 5' primer served in a second PCR lasting roughly 6 to 11 cycles. TCRdb independently ran MiXCR on the 5' RACE reads; one entry per CDR3 protein. This repertoire shows more than 550,000 distinct CDR3 sequences, 20% to 25% found once; its top ten account for roughly 22%. The sequenced sample consisted of blood. The origin of the receptors is a man between 70 and 80 years old in good health.

This clonotype has only a few counts. The gene calls are TRBV7-9 and TRBJ1-1, with 8 bases identical to TRBD1. CDR3 length equals 15 residues. CDR1 and CDR2 from the germline V gene are SEHNR and FQNEAQ (reference sequence). After removal of 4 bases from V and 5 bases from J, the junction contained 9 bases not matched to a gene. The CDR3 loop reads CASSSTGEAGTEAFF. DNA of the CDR3: TGTGCCAGCAGCTCGACAGGGGAGGCTGGGACTGAAGCTTTCTTT.

The V call is TRBV18, the J call TRBJ2-2; D unresolved. The V end was cut by 3 bases, the J end by 1 base, with 6 bases between. Germline values: CDR1 KGHSH, CDR2 LQKENI. The CDR3 is 14 amino acids. The CDR3 sequence: CASSPNWNTGELFF. CDR3 DNA sequence: TGTGCCAGCTCACCGAACTGGAACACCGGGGAGCTGTTTTTT.

The V and J genes are TRBV12-3 or TRBV12-4 and TRBJ1-1; D not certain. The CDR3 is made up of 14 amino acids. The V end lost 2 bases, the J end lost 0 bases, and 7 bases lay between the germline ends. CDR3 coding DNA: TGTGCCAGCAGTTTAAACCGGATGAACACTGAAGCTTTCTTT. It translates to CASSLNRMNTEAFF.

This clonotype showed up just a few times. This chain uses TRBV5-6 with TRBJ2-7, with D perhaps TRBD1 (5 bases). Germline V lookup: CDR1 SGHDT, CDR2 YYEEEE. The germline V and J ends were trimmed by 0 bases and 7 bases, with 14 bases remaining between them. The CDR3 extends over 14 amino acids. CDR3 nucleotides: TGTGCCAGCAGCTTGGGGGCAGGGCTTGGAGAGCAGTACTTC. Its protein is CASSLGAGLGEQYF.

The chain carries TRBV20-1 and TRBJ2-7; D perhaps matches TRBD1 (6 bases). The CDR3 is 13 residues long. In germline, CDR1 is DFQATT, CDR2 SNEGSKA (reference sequence). The CDR3 protein is CSTKTGESYEQYF. CDR3 sequence (DNA): TGCAGCACAAAGACAGGTGAAAGCTACGAGCAGTACTTC.

This chain links TRBV5-1 with TRBJ2-3; D is perhaps TRBD2 (5 bases). In germline, CDR1 is SGHRS, CDR2 YFSETQ. There are 15 residues in the CDR3. The V end lost 2 bases, the J end lost 1 base, and 11 bases lay between the germline ends. In nucleotides, the CDR3 is TGCGCCAGCAGCTTAGCGGCCGATCGCACAGATACGCAGTATTTT. Its translation: CASSLAADRTDTQYF.

Only a few counts were recorded for this clonotype. V and J are TRBV18 and TRBJ1-5; D is ambiguous. Germline V gene data show CDR1 as KGHSH and CDR2 as LQKENI. Trimming took 5 bases from V and 4 from J, leaving 6 bases between them. The CDR3 is 12 residues long. CDR3 sequence: CASSSQNQPQHF. In nucleotides, the CDR3 is TGTGCCAGCTCATCCCAGAATCAGCCCCAGCATTTT.

J is TRBJ1-1 and V is TRBV7-3; D gene ambiguous. V lost 3 bases to trimming and J lost 1 base, with 9 bases between them. CDR1 SGHTA and CDR2 FQGTGA come from the germline V gene. This CDR3 has 14 amino acids. CDR3 in amino acids: CASSFHQRNTEAFF. The CDR3 nucleotides read TGTGCCAGCAGCTTCCACCAGAGGAACACTGAAGCTTTCTTT.

As concerns this clonotype: At one of its ends the junction is not consistent with the germline gene, which may arise from a read error. J is TRBJ1-5 and V is TRBV27; D unresolved. The CDR3 is 13 amino acids. Germline loops: CDR1 MNHEY, CDR2 SMNVEV (reference sequence). The CDR3 sequence: CASSLVGTQAQHF. In DNA form, the CDR3 reads TGTGCCAGCAGTTTGGTGGGAACTCAGGCCCAGCATTTT.

This clonotype was seen a handful of times. The chain carries TRBV28 and TRBJ1-2; D is unresolved. The CDR3 has 13 residues. The ends were cut back, 5 bases at V and 8 bases at J, with 15 bases in the middle. Germline V lookup: CDR1 MDHEN, CDR2 SYDVKM. CDR3 nucleotides: TGTGCCAGCAGTCCCCGCGCAGGCGGGGGCTACACCTTC. Encoded protein: CASSPRAGGGYTF.

In DNA form, the CDR3 reads TGCAGTGGGAAGAGGTCGGGGCGTCAAGAGACCCAGTACTTC. Its translation is CSGKRSGRQETQYF. The V and J genes are TRBV20-1 and TRBJ2-5, with D possibly being TRBD1 or TRBD2 (5 bases each). The V gene's germline CDR1 is DFQATT and CDR2 SNEGSKA (reference sequence). The germline V and J ends were trimmed by 7 bases and 2 bases, with 17 bases remaining between them. This CDR3 is built from 14 residues.

CDR3 nucleotides: TGTGCCACCAGTGTATCATGGACTAGCATGAATGAGCAGTTCTTC. It codes for CATSVSWTSMNEQFF. The rearrangement links TRBV24-1 to TRBJ2-1; TRBD2 agrees at 8 bases. There are 15 residues in the CDR3. From germline, CDR1 is KGHDR and CDR2 SFDVKD. The junction had 9 bases not matched to a gene; V was cut back by 5 bases and J by 7 bases.

This clonotype turned up a few times. The chain carries TRBV24-1 and TRBJ1-5; D not resolved. Trimming took 0 bases from V and 5 from J, leaving 4 bases between them. The CDR3 loop spans 13 amino acids. In germline, CDR1 is KGHDR, CDR2 SFDVKD. Here the CDR3 reads CATSDLPDQPQHF. In DNA, the CDR3 is TGTGCCACCAGTGATTTGCCCGATCAGCCCCAGCATTTT.

This clonotype was found a few times. The chain has TRBV7-2 and TRBJ2-5, with 7 bases that match TRBD2. Near its end, the DNA agrees better with TRBJ2-1, so the J call may be wrong. Germline-derived CDR1 and CDR2 are SGHTA and FQGNSA. The CDR3 runs to 15 residues. CDR3 nucleotide sequence: TGTGCCAGCAGCTTAGCAATAGCGGGTGCAAATGAGCAGTTCTTC. It codes for CASSLAIAGANEQFF.

This clonotype occurred a few times. The CDR3 DNA is TGTGCCAGCAGCGTAGCAAGGGGGACAGGGGAGCTGACCGGGGAGCTGTTTTTT. Residues: CASSVARGTGELTGELFF. The chain is built from TRBV9 and TRBJ2-2, with 10 bases aligning to TRBD1. This CDR3 contains 18 residues. Losses at the gene ends were 0 bases for V and 5 bases for J; bases not matched to a gene: 10. Germline loops: CDR1 SGDLS, CDR2 YYNGEE.

This clonotype was seen ten or more times. The chain uses TRBV7-9 and TRBJ2-7; maybe TRBD2 (6 bases). CDR3 length: 17 residues. Germline-derived CDR1 and CDR2 are SEHNR and FQNEAQ (reference sequence). Trimming left V 1 base short and J 5 bases short, with 21 bases between. The CDR3, as DNA: TGTGCCAGCAGCTTAGGTGGGACGGAGGGAGTGAGGAACGAGCAGTACTTC. This codes for CASSLGGTEGVRNEQYF. The full variable domain, in which reference TRBV7-9 and TRBJ2-7 provide the parts outside the CDR3, is DTGVSQNPRHKITKRGQNVTFRCDPISEHNRLYWYRQTLGQGPEFLTYFQNEAQLEKSRLLSDRFSAERPKGSFSTLEIQRTEQGDSAMYLCASSLGGTEGVRNEQYFGPGTRLTVT.

This clonotype showed up just once. Because it lacks the conserved phenylalanine or tryptophan at the end, this CDR3 is likely a read error. The chain recombines TRBV24-1 with TRBJ2-5; D might be TRBD1 (5 bases). This CDR3 region has 14 residues. Trimming removed 0 bases at V and 11 bases at J, with 15 bases between. CDR1 KGHDR and CDR2 SFDVKD come from the germline V gene. The CDR3: CATSDLGASGEQYV. The CDR3 DNA reads as TGTGCCACCAGTGATTTGGGGGCCTCGGGTGAGCAGTACGTC.